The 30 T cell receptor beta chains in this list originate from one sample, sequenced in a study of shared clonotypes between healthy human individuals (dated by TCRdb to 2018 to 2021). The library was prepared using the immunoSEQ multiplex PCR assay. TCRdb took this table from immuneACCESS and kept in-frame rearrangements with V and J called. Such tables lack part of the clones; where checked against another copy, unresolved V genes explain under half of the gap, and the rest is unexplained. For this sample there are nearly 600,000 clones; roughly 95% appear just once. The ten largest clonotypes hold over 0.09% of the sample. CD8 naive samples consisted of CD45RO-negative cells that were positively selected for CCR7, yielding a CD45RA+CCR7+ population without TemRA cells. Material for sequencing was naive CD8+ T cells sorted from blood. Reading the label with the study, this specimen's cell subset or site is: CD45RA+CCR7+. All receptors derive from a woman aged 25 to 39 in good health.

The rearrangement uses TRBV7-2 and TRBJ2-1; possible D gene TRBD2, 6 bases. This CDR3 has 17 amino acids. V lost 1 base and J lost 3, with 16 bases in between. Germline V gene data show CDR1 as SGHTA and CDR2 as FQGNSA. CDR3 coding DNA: TGTGCCAGCAGCTTAGGGGTATCCGGGAGCATCTACAATGAGCAGTTCTTC. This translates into CASSLGVSGSIYNEQFF.

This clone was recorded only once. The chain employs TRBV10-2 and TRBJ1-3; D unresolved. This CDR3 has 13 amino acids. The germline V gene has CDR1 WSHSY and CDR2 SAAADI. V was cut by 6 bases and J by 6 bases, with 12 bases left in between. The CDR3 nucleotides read TGCGCCAGCAGCCCCACCGGGGAAAACACCATATATTTT. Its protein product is CASSPTGENTIYF.

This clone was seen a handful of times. As DNA, the CDR3 is TGTGCCAGCAGTTGGTATGGAGCTGAAGCTTTCTTT. Residues: CASSWYGAEAFF. The V and J genes are TRBV28 and TRBJ1-1; no clear D gene. The germline gives CDR1 MDHEN, CDR2 SYDVKM. Trimming removed 4 bases at V and 6 bases at J, with 9 bases between. The CDR3 is 12 amino acids.

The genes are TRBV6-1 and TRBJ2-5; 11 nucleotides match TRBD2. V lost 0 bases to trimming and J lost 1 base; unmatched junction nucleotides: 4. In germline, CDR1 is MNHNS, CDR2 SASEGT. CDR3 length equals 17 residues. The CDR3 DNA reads TGTGCCAGCAGTGAAGCAAGACTAGCGGGGATCCAAGAGACCCAGTACTTC. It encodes CASSEARLAGIQETQYF.

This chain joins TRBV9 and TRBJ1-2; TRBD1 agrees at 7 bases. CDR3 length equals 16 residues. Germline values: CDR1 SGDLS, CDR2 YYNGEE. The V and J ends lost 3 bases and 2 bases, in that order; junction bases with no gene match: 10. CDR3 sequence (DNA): TGTGCCAGCAGCGGCGACACAGGGACAGCAAACTATGGCTACACCTTC. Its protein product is CASSGDTGTANYGYTF.

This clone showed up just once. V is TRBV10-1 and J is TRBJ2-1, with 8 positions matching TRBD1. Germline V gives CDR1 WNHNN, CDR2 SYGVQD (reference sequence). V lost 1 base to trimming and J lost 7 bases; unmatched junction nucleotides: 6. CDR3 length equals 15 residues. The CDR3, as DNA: TGCGCCAGCAGTGAGTTACAGGGGGTTCGGAATGAGCAGTTCTTC. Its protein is CASSELQGVRNEQFF.

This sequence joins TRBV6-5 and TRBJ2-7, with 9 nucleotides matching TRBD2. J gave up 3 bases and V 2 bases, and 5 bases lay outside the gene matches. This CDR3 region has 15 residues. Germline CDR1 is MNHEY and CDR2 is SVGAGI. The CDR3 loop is CASSYSSSGIYEQYF. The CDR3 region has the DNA TGTGCCAGCAGTTACAGCTCTAGCGGGATCTACGAGCAGTACTTC.

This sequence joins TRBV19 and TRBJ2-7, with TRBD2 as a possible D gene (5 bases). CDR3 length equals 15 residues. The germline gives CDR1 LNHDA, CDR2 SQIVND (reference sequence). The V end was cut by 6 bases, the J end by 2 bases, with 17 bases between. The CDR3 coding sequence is TGTGCCAGTAGGGAAGCTTGGACGGAGGCCTACGAGCAGTACTTC. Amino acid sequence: CASREAWTEAYEQYF.

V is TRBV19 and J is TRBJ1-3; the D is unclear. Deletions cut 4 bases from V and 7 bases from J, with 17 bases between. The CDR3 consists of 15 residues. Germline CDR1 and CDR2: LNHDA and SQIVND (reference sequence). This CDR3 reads CASSTFSGGRNTIYF. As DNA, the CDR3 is TGTGCCAGTAGTACCTTCTCAGGAGGACGCAACACCATATATTTT.

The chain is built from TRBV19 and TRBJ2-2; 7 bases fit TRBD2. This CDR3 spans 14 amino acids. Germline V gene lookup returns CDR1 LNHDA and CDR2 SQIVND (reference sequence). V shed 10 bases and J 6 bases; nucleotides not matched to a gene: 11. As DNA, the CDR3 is TGTGCCACCCTATCGCTAGCGGATGCCGGGGAGCTGTTTTTT. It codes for CATLSLADAGELFF. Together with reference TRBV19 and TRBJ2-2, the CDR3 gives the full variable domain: DGGITQSPKYLFRKEGQNVTLSCEQNLNHDAMYWYRQDPGQGLRLIYYSQIVNDFQKGDIAEGYSVSREKKESFPLTVTSAQKNPTAFYLCATLSLADAGELFFGEGSRLTVL.

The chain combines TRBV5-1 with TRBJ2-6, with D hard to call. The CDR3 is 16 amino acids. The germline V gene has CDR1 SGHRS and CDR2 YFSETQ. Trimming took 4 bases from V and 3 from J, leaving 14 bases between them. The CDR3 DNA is TGCGCCAGCAGCCGGTCCCTGGCAGGTGGGGCCAACGTCCTGACTTTC. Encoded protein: CASSRSLAGGANVLTF.

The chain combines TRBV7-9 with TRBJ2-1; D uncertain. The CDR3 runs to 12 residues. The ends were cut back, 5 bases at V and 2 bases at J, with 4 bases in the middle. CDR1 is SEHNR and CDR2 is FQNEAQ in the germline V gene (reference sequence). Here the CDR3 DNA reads TGTGCCAGCAGCGGGGCCTACAATGAGCAGTTCTTC. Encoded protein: CASSGAYNEQFF.

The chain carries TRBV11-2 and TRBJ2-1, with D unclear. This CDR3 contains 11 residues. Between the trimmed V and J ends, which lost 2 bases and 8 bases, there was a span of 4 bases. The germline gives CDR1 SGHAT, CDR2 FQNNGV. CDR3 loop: CASSLTHEQFF. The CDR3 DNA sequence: TGTGCCAGCAGCTTAACGCATGAGCAGTTCTTC.

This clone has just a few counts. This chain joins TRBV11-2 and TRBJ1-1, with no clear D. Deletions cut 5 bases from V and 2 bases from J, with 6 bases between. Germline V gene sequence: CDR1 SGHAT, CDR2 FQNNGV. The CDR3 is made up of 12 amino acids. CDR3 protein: CASSHTNTEAFF. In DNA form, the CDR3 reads TGTGCCAGCAGCCACACAAACACTGAAGCTTTCTTT.

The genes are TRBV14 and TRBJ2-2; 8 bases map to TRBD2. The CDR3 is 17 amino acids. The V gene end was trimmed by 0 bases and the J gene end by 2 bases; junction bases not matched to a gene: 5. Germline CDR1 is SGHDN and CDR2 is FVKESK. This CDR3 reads CASSQDWREENTGELFF. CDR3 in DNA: TGTGCCAGCAGCCAAGATTGGCGGGAGGAAAACACCGGGGAGCTGTTTTTT.

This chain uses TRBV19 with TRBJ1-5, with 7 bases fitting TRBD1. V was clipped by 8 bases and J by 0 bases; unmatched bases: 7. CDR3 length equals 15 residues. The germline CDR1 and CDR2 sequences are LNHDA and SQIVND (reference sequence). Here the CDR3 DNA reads TGTGCCAGTCGGACAGGCTCTTATAGCAATCAGCCCCAGCATTTT. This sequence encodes CASRTGSYSNQPQHF.

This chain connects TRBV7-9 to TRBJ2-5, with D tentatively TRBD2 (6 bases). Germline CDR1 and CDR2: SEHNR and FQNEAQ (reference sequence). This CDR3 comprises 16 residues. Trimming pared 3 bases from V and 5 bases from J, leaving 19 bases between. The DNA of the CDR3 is TGTGCCAGCAGCTTCGGGACTCTACCCTCCGGTGAGACCCAGTACTTC. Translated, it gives CASSFGTLPSGETQYF.

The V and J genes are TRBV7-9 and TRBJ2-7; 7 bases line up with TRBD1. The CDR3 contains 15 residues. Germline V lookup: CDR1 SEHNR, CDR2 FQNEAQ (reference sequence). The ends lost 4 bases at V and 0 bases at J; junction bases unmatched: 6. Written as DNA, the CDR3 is TGTGCCAGCAGCTGGACAGGCTCTAGCTCCTACGAGCAGTACTTC. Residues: CASSWTGSSSYEQYF.

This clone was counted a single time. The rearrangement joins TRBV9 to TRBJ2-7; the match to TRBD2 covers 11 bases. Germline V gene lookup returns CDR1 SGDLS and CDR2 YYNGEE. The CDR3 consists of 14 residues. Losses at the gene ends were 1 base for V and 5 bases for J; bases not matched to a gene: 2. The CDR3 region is CASSVLAGGDEQYF. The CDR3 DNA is TGTGCCAGCAGCGTATTAGCGGGAGGGGACGAGCAGTACTTC.

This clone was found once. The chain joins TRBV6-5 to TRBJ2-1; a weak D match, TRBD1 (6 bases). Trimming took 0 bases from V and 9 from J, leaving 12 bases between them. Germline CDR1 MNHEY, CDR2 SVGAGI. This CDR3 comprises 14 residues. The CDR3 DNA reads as TGTGCCAGCAGTTACTCGGACAGAACCACTGAGCAGTTCTTC. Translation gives CASSYSDRTTEQFF.

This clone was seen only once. In DNA, the CDR3 is TGTGCCAGCACCCCAGGTGGTGGGGTATTCGGCTACACCTTC. Translating it yields CASTPGGGVFGYTF. The rearrangement links TRBV2 to TRBJ1-2, with D unclear. Germline CDR1 is SNHLY and CDR2 is FYNNEI. Trimming shortened V by 7 bases and J by 8 bases, and 20 bases separated the two germline ends. The CDR3 is made up of 14 amino acids.

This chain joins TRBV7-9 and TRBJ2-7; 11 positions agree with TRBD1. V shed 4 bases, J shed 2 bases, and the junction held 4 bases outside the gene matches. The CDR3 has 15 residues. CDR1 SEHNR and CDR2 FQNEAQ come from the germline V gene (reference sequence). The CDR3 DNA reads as TGTGCCAGCAGCTACCGGGACAGGGGGGCCTACGAGCAGTACTTC. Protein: CASSYRDRGAYEQYF.

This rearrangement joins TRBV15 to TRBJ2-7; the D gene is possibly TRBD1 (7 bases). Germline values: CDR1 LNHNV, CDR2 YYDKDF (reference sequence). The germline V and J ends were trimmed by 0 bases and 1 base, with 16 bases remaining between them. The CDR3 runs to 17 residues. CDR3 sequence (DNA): TGTGCCACCAGCAGAGATTTTCACAGGGGAGGTTCCTACGAGCAGTACTTC. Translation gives CATSRDFHRGGSYEQYF.

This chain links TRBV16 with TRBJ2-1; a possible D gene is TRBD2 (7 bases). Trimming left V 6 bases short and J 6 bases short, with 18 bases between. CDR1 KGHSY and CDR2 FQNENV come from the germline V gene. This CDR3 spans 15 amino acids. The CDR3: CASRGWEGVSNEQFF. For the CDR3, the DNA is TGTGCCAGCAGAGGATGGGAGGGGGTGAGCAATGAGCAGTTCTTC. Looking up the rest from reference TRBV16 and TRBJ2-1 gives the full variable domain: GEEVAQTPKHLVRGEGQKAKLYCAPIKGHSYVFWYQQVLKNEFKFLISFQNENVFDETGMPKERFSAKCLPNSPCSLEIQATKLEDSAVYFCASRGWEGVSNEQFFGPGTRLTVL.

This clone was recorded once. As DNA, the CDR3 is TGTGCCAGCAGTCGACCAGGGGGCGAGCAGTTCTTC. Translated: CASSRPGGEQFF. V is TRBV28 and J is TRBJ2-1; 8 bases are a match to TRBD1. Germline CDR1 reads MDHEN; CDR2 reads SYDVKM. The CDR3 is 12 amino acids. The V and J ends lost 5 bases and 10 bases, in that order; junction bases with no gene match: 4.

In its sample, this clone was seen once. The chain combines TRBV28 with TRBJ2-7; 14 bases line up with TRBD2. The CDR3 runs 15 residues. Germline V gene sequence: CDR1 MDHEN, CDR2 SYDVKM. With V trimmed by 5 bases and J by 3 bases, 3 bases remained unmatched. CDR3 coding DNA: TGTGCCAGCAGTGGGACTAGCGGGGGCTTCTACGAGCAGTACTTC. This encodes CASSGTSGGFYEQYF.

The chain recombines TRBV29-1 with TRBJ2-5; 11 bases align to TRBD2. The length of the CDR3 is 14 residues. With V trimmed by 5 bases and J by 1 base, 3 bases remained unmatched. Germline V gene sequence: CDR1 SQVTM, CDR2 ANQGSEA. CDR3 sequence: CSVWGLAAQETQYF. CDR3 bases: TGCAGCGTTTGGGGACTAGCGGCCCAAGAGACCCAGTACTTC.

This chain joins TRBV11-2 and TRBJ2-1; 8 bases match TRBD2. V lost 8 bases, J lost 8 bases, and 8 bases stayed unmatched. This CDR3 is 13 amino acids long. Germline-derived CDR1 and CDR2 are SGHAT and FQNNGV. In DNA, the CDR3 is TGTGCCAGCCGGGAGGGACTAAAACATGAGCAGTTCTTC. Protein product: CASREGLKHEQFF.

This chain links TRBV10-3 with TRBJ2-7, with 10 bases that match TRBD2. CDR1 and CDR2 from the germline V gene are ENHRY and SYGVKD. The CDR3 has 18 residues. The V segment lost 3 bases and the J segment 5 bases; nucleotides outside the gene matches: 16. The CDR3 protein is CAISEKAASGRVLNEQYF. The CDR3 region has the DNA TGTGCCATCAGTGAAAAGGCTGCCAGCGGGAGGGTCTTGAACGAGCAGTACTTC.

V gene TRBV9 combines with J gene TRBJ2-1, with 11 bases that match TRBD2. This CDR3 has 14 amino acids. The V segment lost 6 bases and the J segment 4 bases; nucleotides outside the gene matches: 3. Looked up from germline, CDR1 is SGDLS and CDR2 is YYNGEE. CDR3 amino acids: CASTGTSGYNEQFF. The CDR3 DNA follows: TGTGCCAGCACCGGGACTAGCGGTTACAATGAGCAGTTCTTC.